These 22 T cell receptor beta chains were all obtained from the same sample, sequenced in a study of OX40 agonist ivuxolimab in advanced cancers. The method was immunoSEQ multiplex PCR; TCRdb's version includes in-frame clones alone and lacks a portion of them. Here the sample spans under 90,000 clones, more than 80% being singletons. Source: CD4+ or CD8+ T cells sorted from blood, taken in a trial of the OX40 agonist ivuxolimab. The source is an adult with an advanced solid tumor such as melanoma, head and neck, liver or kidney cancer.

V is TRBV29-1 and J is TRBJ1-2, with TRBD1 identical over 7 bases. The CDR3 loop spans 13 amino acids. Per the germline V gene, CDR1 is SQVTM and CDR2 is ANQGSEA. Trimming at V came to 7 bases and at J to 5 bases, leaving 10 bases not matched to a gene. As DNA, the CDR3 is TGCAGCGCCCTATCTGGACAGGAGTATGGCTACACCTTC. It codes for CSALSGQEYGYTF.

The rearrangement links TRBV15 to TRBJ2-3; no firm D call. V was clipped by 0 bases and J by 5 bases, with 15 bases between them. The CDR3 extends over 16 amino acids. Per germline, CDR1 LNHNV and CDR2 YYDKDF (reference sequence). The CDR3 loop reads CATSRDLGYPGDTQYF. Here the CDR3 DNA reads TGTGCCACCAGCAGAGATCTAGGCTACCCGGGAGATACGCAGTATTTT.

The chain uses TRBV9 and TRBJ2-5; possibly TRBD2 for D (6 bases). The CDR3 totals 14 residues. V was pared by 2 bases and J by 5 bases, with 13 bases between. CDR1 is SGDLS, CDR2 YYNGEE, per germline. The CDR3 nucleotides are TGTGCCAGCAGCGTTCGGGGGTCGGCGGAGACCCAGTACTTC. It encodes CASSVRGSAETQYF. Together with reference TRBV9 and TRBJ2-5, the CDR3 gives the full variable domain: DSGVTQTPKHLITATGQRVTLRCSPRSGDLSVYWYQQSLDQGLQFLIQYYNGEERAKGNILERFSAQQFPDLHSELNLSSLELGDSALYFCASSVRGSAETQYFGPGTRLLVL.

This sequence joins TRBV30 and TRBJ1-1, with 11 bases lining up with TRBD1. The V and J ends lost 5 bases and 4 bases, in that order; junction bases with no gene match: 6. The CDR3 covers 14 residues. The germline V gene encodes CDR1 GTSNPN and CDR2 SVGIG (reference sequence). In nucleotides, the CDR3 is TGTGCCTGGGCGTACGGGACAGGGGGCACTGAAGCTTTCTTT. The encoded protein is CAWAYGTGGTEAFF.

The chain has TRBV5-1 and TRBJ1-1; a weak D match, TRBD1 (5 bases). The V end was cut by 0 bases, the J end by 4 bases, with 13 bases between. CDR3 length: 15 amino acids. CDR1 SGHRS and CDR2 YFSETQ come from the germline V gene. The CDR3 protein is CASSLERGRGTEAFF. CDR3 DNA sequence: TGCGCCAGCAGCTTGGAAAGGGGCCGGGGCACTGAAGCTTTCTTT.

This clone was recorded a few times. The J gene is TRBJ1-5, the V gene TRBV7-2, with TRBD1 identical over 7 bases. The V gene's germline CDR1 is SGHTA and CDR2 FQGNSA. The CDR3 spans 16 residues. V was pared by 4 bases and J by 2 bases, with 8 bases of the junction left unmatched. The CDR3 reads CASSSIQGFGNQPQHF. In DNA form, the CDR3 reads TGTGCCAGCAGCTCGATACAGGGGTTTGGCAATCAGCCCCAGCATTTT.

This chain connects TRBV5-1 to TRBJ2-2; D might be TRBD2 (6 bases). This CDR3 has 16 amino acids. The V gene lost 3 bases and the J gene lost 0 bases, with 12 bases spanning the gap. CDR1 and CDR2 from the germline V gene are SGHRS and YFSETQ. In DNA, the CDR3 is TGCGCCAGCAGCTCGGACGCGGGAACGAACACCGGGGAGCTGTTTTTT. Residues: CASSSDAGTNTGELFF.

The chain is built from TRBV29-1 and TRBJ1-2; 9 bases map to TRBD1. The V gene's germline CDR1 is SQVTM and CDR2 ANQGSEA. The CDR3 runs to 14 residues. V was clipped by 1 base and J by 7 bases; unmatched bases: 7. CDR3 residues: CSVEATGGFGGYTF. The CDR3 DNA reads TGCAGCGTTGAAGCGACAGGGGGATTCGGTGGCTACACCTTC.

The chain is built from TRBV10-3 and TRBJ1-4; D gene unclear. V shed 2 bases and J shed 4 bases, with 5 bases lying between them. Germline CDR1 is ENHRY and CDR2 is SYGVKD. The CDR3 covers 13 residues. The CDR3 region is CAISEEDNEKLFF. CDR3 DNA: TGTGCCATCAGTGAGGAGGATAATGAAAAACTGTTTTTT.

V gene TRBV19 combines with J gene TRBJ2-1; a possible D gene is TRBD1 (5 bases). Germline V gives CDR1 LNHDA, CDR2 SQIVND (reference sequence). Trimming removed 8 bases from V and 3 bases from J, with 20 bases in between. There are 16 residues in the CDR3. CDR3 in DNA: TGTGCCAGTTCTATAGGGGTGGGGTCTGGCTACAATGAGCAGTTCTTC. Amino acids: CASSIGVGSGYNEQFF.

This chain uses TRBV7-9 with TRBJ1-1, with no clear D. CDR1 SEHNR and CDR2 FQNEAQ come from the germline V gene (reference sequence). The V and J ends lost 3 bases and 1 base respectively, with 6 bases between them. The CDR3 runs 13 residues. The CDR3 DNA reads TGTGCCAGCAGCTTTGAAAGGAACACTGAAGCTTTCTTT. This codes for CASSFERNTEAFF. Together with reference TRBV7-9 and TRBJ1-1, the CDR3 gives the full variable domain: DTGVSQNPRHKITKRGQNVTFRCDPISEHNRLYWYRQTLGQGPEFLTYFQNEAQLEKSRLLSDRFSAERPKGSFSTLEIQRTEQGDSAMYLCASSFERNTEAFFGQGTRLTVV.

J is TRBJ1-2 and V is TRBV9; D is uncertain. The length of the CDR3 is 13 residues. The germline V gene has CDR1 SGDLS and CDR2 YYNGEE. Trimming stripped 0 bases from V and 8 bases from J, with 11 bases between. The CDR3 protein is CASSVDGLGGYTF. The CDR3, as DNA: TGTGCCAGCAGCGTAGACGGGCTAGGCGGCTACACCTTC.

The chain joins TRBV28 to TRBJ1-4; D unclear. Between the trimmed V and J ends, which lost 2 bases and 11 bases, there was a span of 9 bases. Germline V gene sequence: CDR1 MDHEN, CDR2 SYDVKM. CDR3 length: 12 residues. This CDR3 is CASSLLKGKLFF. For the CDR3, the DNA is TGTGCCAGCAGTTTACTGAAAGGGAAACTGTTTTTT.

The chain employs TRBV2 and TRBJ2-2; TRBD1 might be the D (5 bases). Germline assignment: CDR1 SNHLY and CDR2 FYNNEI. This CDR3 region has 14 residues. V lost 8 bases to trimming and J lost 4 bases, with 14 bases between them. In DNA, the CDR3 is TGTGCCAGCCAAGGGGTGACGAGCACCGGGGAGCTGTTTTTT. This translates into CASQGVTSTGELFF. The full variable domain, completed using reference TRBV2 and TRBJ2-2, is EPEVTQTPSHQVTQMGQEVILRCVPISNHLYFYWYRQILGQKVEFLVSFYNNEISEKSEIFDDQFSVERPDGSNFTLKIRSTKLEDSAMYFCASQGVTSTGELFFGEGSRLTVL.

On this clone itself: Within the sample, other DNA sequences also encode this same CDR3. The chain has TRBV6-6 and TRBJ2-1, with D possibly called TRBD1 or TRBD2 (6 bases each). The CDR3 consists of 16 residues. Germline V gene lookup returns CDR1 MNHNY and CDR2 SVGAGI (reference sequence). V was clipped by 5 bases and J by 0 bases, with 14 bases between them. The CDR3 DNA follows: TGTGCCAGCAGTACCACGGGGGCCAGCTCCTACAATGAGCAGTTCTTC. It codes for CASSTTGASSYNEQFF.

This rearrangement joins TRBV6-5 to TRBJ1-2; unclear D gene. Germline V lookup: CDR1 MNHEY, CDR2 SVGAGI. This CDR3 has 16 amino acids. Trimming stripped 0 bases from V and 8 bases from J, with 19 bases between. The CDR3 nucleotides are TGTGCCAGCAGTTACTCGAACCAGCCCTACGGAAGGGGCTACACCTTC. Protein product: CASSYSNQPYGRGYTF.

The rearrangement links TRBV14 to TRBJ2-5; D is possibly TRBD1 or TRBD2 (5 bases each). With 4 bases removed from V and 0 bases from J, the gap between germline ends came to 6 bases. Looked up from germline, CDR1 is SGHDN and CDR2 is FVKESK. CDR3 length: 13 residues. The chain's CDR3 is CASSRGYQETQYF. Here the CDR3 DNA reads TGTGCCAGCAGCCGGGGGTACCAAGAGACCCAGTACTTC. Using reference TRBV14 and TRBJ2-5 for the parts outside the CDR3, the full variable domain is EAGVTQFPSHSVIEKGQTVTLRCDPISGHDNLYWYRRVMGKEIKFLLHFVKESKQDESGMPNNRFLAERTGGTYSTLKVQPAELEDSGVYFCASSRGYQETQYFGPGTRLLVL.

This chain connects TRBV30 to TRBJ2-3, with 12 bases aligning to TRBD2. This CDR3 spans 13 amino acids. Germline CDR1 is GTSNPN and CDR2 is SVGIG (reference sequence). The V segment lost 0 bases and the J segment 11 bases; nucleotides outside the gene matches: 3. The CDR3 spells CAWSVLAGGLQYF. The CDR3 DNA sequence: TGTGCCTGGAGTGTACTAGCGGGGGGTTTGCAGTATTTT. The whole variable domain, remainder taken from reference TRBV30 and TRBJ2-3, is SQTIHQWPATLVQPVGSPLSLECTVEGTSNPNLYWYRQAAGRGLQLLFYSVGIGQISSEVPQNLSASRPQDRQFILSSKKLLLSDSGFYLCAWSVLAGGLQYFGPGTRLTVL.

V usage is TRBV7-3 and J usage is TRBJ2-1; no clear D. Per the germline V gene, CDR1 is SGHTA and CDR2 is FQGTGA. Trimming cost V 5 bases and J 8 bases, with 16 bases left between them. CDR3 size: 14 residues. CDR3 protein: CASSPDLGDHEQFF. In DNA, the CDR3 is TGTGCCAGCAGCCCCGATCTCGGAGACCATGAGCAGTTCTTC.

The V gene is TRBV11-3, the J gene TRBJ1-3; D possibly corresponds to TRBD1 (6 bases). Trimming stripped 4 bases from V and 0 bases from J, with 7 bases between. The CDR3 is made up of 14 amino acids. From germline, CDR1 is SGHNT and CDR2 YENEEA. The CDR3 bases are TGTGCCAGCAGCTCGACAGGCTCTGGAAACACCATATATTTT. This sequence encodes CASSSTGSGNTIYF.

V is TRBV5-1 and J is TRBJ1-2; TRBD1 matches 8 bases. CDR1 and CDR2 (germline): SGHRS, YFSETQ. This CDR3 has 13 amino acids. The J segment lost 7 bases and the V segment lost 4 bases, leaving 6 bases of the junction unmatched. The CDR3 region is CASSIGTGAGYTF. For the CDR3, the DNA is TGCGCCAGCAGCATAGGGACAGGAGCTGGCTACACCTTC. Full variable domain (remainder filled in from reference TRBV5-1 and TRBJ1-2): KAGVTQTPRYLIKTRGQQVTLSCSPISGHRSVSWYQQTPGQGLQFLFEYFSETQRNKGNFPGRFSGRQFSNSRSEMNVSTLELGDSALYLCASSIGTGAGYTFGSGTRLTVV.

The chain links TRBV5-4 to TRBJ1-6; D is uncertain. Deletions cut 6 bases from V and 1 base from J, with 14 bases between. Germline V gene data show CDR1 as SGHNT and CDR2 as YYREEE (reference sequence). CDR3 length equals 16 residues. CDR3 sequence (DNA): TGTGCCAGCACCGGCGGACCCGGTTCCTATAATTCACCCCTCCACTTT. This translates into CASTGGPGSYNSPLHF. Drawing the rest from reference TRBV5-4 and TRBJ1-6, the complete variable domain is ETGVTQSPTHLIKTRGQQVTLRCSSQSGHNTVSWYQQALGQGPQFIFQYYREEENGRGNFPPRFSGLQFPNYSSELNVNALELDDSALYLCASTGGPGSYNSPLHFGNGTRLTVT.